The rows below give T cell receptor beta chains drawn from one sample of a study of cytomegalovirus exposure and HLA in healthy donors. The protocol was immunoSEQ multiplex PCR, while the TCRdb copy is restricted to in-frame clones and leaves out a portion. The profile shows some 150,000 clones, 84% of them singletons. The sequenced sample was PBMCs. The receptors here all came from a boy aged 2-9 years in good health and CMV-seronegative. Each CDR3 is given with its conserved first and last residue. A D gene is named only where the DNA matches it firmly. The size entry is marked missing in some rows and otherwise reads once, few, many or a size class.

cdr3_nt: TGTGCCAGCAGCCTGACCAGACTAGCGGGATCCTACGAGCAGTACTTC; cdr3_aa: CASSLTRLAGSYEQYF; j_call: TRBJ2-7; v_call: TRBV27; clone_size: -; d_call: TRBD2
cdr3_nt: TGTGCCAGCAAGGTCGGGTCCTACAATGAGCAGTTCTTC; cdr3_aa: CASKVGSYNEQFF; j_call: TRBJ2-1; v_call: TRBV28; clone_size: -; d_call: -
cdr3_nt: TGTGCCAGCAGTGACGGACTAGCGGGAGACAATGAGCAGTTCTTC; cdr3_aa: CASSDGLAGDNEQFF; j_call: TRBJ2-1; v_call: TRBV6-4; clone_size: few; d_call: TRBD2
cdr3_nt: TGTGCCAGCAGCTTAGGGGCGATGAATCAGCCCCAGCATTTT; cdr3_aa: CASSLGAMNQPQHF; j_call: TRBJ1-5; v_call: TRBV7-9; clone_size: -; d_call: -
cdr3_nt: TGTGCCAGCAGTTTTTCGGGCTATGGCTACACCTTC; cdr3_aa: CASSFSGYGYTF; j_call: TRBJ1-2; v_call: TRBV6-5; clone_size: -; d_call: -
cdr3_nt: TGTGCCAGCAGTTTAGAGGACATTGCCAATTCACCCCTCCACTTT; cdr3_aa: CASSLEDIANSPLHF; j_call: TRBJ1-6; v_call: TRBV7-9; clone_size: few; d_call: -
cdr3_nt: TGCGCCAGCAGCTTGGGGGACAGGGGTTCTTGGGCCAACGTCCTGACTTTC; cdr3_aa: CASSLGDRGSWANVLTF; j_call: TRBJ2-6; v_call: TRBV5-1; clone_size: -; d_call: TRBD1
cdr3_nt: TGTGCCAGCAGTGAACCCAGGAACACTGAAGCTTTCTTT; cdr3_aa: CASSEPRNTEAFF; j_call: TRBJ1-1; v_call: TRBV2; clone_size: -; d_call: -
cdr3_nt: TGTGCCAGCAGCTTGAAGTTAGGGGCTGAAAAACTGTTTTTT; cdr3_aa: CASSLKLGAEKLFF; j_call: TRBJ1-4; v_call: TRBV5-4; clone_size: -; d_call: -
cdr3_nt: TGTGCCAGCAGCACCCGTTGGGGGGGTAGGGGGGACGAGCAGTACTTC; cdr3_aa: CASSTRWGGRGDEQYF; j_call: TRBJ2-7; v_call: TRBV28; clone_size: -; d_call: -
cdr3_nt: TGCGCCAGCAGTGAGTCAGTTTCCTTGGGCCGGACTAGAGTACATGAGCAGTTCTTC; cdr3_aa: CASSESVSLGRTRVHEQFF; j_call: TRBJ2-1; v_call: TRBV10-1; clone_size: once; d_call: TRBD2
cdr3_nt: TGTGCTAGTGGTCCTTCCCGGGACAACAAAAACATTCAGTACTTC; cdr3_aa: CASGPSRDNKNIQYF; j_call: TRBJ2-4; v_call: TRBV12-5; clone_size: -; d_call: -
cdr3_nt: TGTGCCAGCAGGTACAGGGCCAGCGGGGGGCGAGTTGAGCAGTTCTTC; cdr3_aa: CASRYRASGGRVEQFF; j_call: TRBJ2-1; v_call: TRBV7-3; clone_size: -; d_call: TRBD2
cdr3_nt: TGTGCCAGCAGCTTATCCGGACTTTACTATGGCTACACCTTC; cdr3_aa: CASSLSGLYYGYTF; j_call: TRBJ1-2; v_call: TRBV5-4; clone_size: -; d_call: -
cdr3_nt: TGTGCCAGCAGTTTACCGCCCGGGACAGGGACGACGAATGAGCAGTTCTTC; cdr3_aa: CASSLPPGTGTTNEQFF; j_call: TRBJ2-1; v_call: TRBV28; clone_size: -; d_call: TRBD1
cdr3_nt: TGCGCCAGCAGCCAAACTAGCGGGGGATTTTTTTACAATGAGCAGTTCTTC; cdr3_aa: CASSQTSGGFFYNEQFF; j_call: TRBJ2-1; v_call: TRBV5-1; clone_size: -; d_call: TRBD2
cdr3_nt: TGTGCCAGCAGTGGGAGCACTTGGTACGAGCAGTACTTC; cdr3_aa: CASSGSTWYEQYF; j_call: TRBJ2-7; v_call: TRBV6-1; clone_size: -; d_call: -
cdr3_nt: TGCGCCAGCAGCCAAGATCCCCGTGGACAGGGCCCCTATGGCTACACCTTC; cdr3_aa: CASSQDPRGQGPYGYTF; j_call: TRBJ1-2; v_call: TRBV4-1; clone_size: -; d_call: TRBD1
cdr3_nt: TGTGCCAGCAGTTCCAAAGGAGGGAATGAAAAACTGTTTTTT; cdr3_aa: CASSSKGGNEKLFF; j_call: TRBJ1-4; v_call: TRBV6-1; clone_size: once; d_call: -
cdr3_nt: TGCGCCAGCAGCCAAGGGGGACAGGTCTCCTACGAGCAGTACTTC; cdr3_aa: CASSQGGQVSYEQYF; j_call: TRBJ2-7; v_call: TRBV4-1; clone_size: -; d_call: TRBD1
cdr3_nt: TGTGCCAGCAGTCTCGGACTAGCGGGAGAGGATGAGCAGTTCTTC; cdr3_aa: CASSLGLAGEDEQFF; j_call: TRBJ2-1; v_call: TRBV27; clone_size: -; d_call: TRBD2
cdr3_nt: TGTGCCAGCAGCTTAGTGACTAGCGGGAGGTCGGAAGAGACCCAGTACTTC; cdr3_aa: CASSLVTSGRSEETQYF; j_call: TRBJ2-5; v_call: TRBV7-9; clone_size: -; d_call: TRBD2
cdr3_nt: TGTGCCAGCAGCCCGTACCCGACAGGGGGGATGAAAGGCTACACCTTC; cdr3_aa: CASSPYPTGGMKGYTF; j_call: TRBJ1-2; v_call: TRBV13; clone_size: -; d_call: TRBD1
cdr3_nt: TGTGCCAGCAGCCATGGGAGGGCGGACGGACGGAACACCGGGGAGCTGTTTTTT; cdr3_aa: CASSHGRADGRNTGELFF; j_call: TRBJ2-2; v_call: TRBV5-4; clone_size: -; d_call: TRBD2
cdr3_nt: TGCGCCAGCAGCGGACAATCGAACACTGAAGCTTTCTTT; cdr3_aa: CASSGQSNTEAFF; j_call: TRBJ1-1; v_call: TRBV5-1; clone_size: -; d_call: -
cdr3_nt: TGTGCCAGCAGCCGAACCTTCGGTAGCAATCAGCCCCAGCATTTT; cdr3_aa: CASSRTFGSNQPQHF; j_call: TRBJ1-5; v_call: TRBV7-2; clone_size: -; d_call: -
cdr3_nt: TGCGCCAGCAGTCCGGGGGGGCAACCTTATCAGCCCCAGCATTTT; cdr3_aa: CASSPGGQPYQPQHF; j_call: TRBJ1-5; v_call: TRBV5-1; clone_size: -; d_call: -
cdr3_nt: TGTGCCAGCAGCCGTGGGGGGGCGGGCCGTGGCTACACCTTC; cdr3_aa: CASSRGGAGRGYTF; j_call: TRBJ1-2; v_call: TRBV28; clone_size: -; d_call: -
cdr3_nt: TGTGCCAGCAGTCCCAGGGTCGGAGGCAATCAGCCCCAGCATTTT; cdr3_aa: CASSPRVGGNQPQHF; j_call: TRBJ1-5; v_call: TRBV27; clone_size: -; d_call: -
cdr3_nt: TGTGCCAGCAGTGCCTCATCGGGGGGTTTATATGGAAATTCACCCCTCCACTTT; cdr3_aa: CASSASSGGLYGNSPLHF; j_call: TRBJ1-6; v_call: TRBV6-1; clone_size: -; d_call: -
cdr3_nt: TGTGCTAGTGGTTTGGTGGCAGGTCGGTACACTGAAGCTTTCTTT; cdr3_aa: CASGLVAGRYTEAFF; j_call: TRBJ1-1; v_call: TRBV12-5; clone_size: -; d_call: -
cdr3_nt: TGTGCCAGCAGCCCCGGGACAGGGGTTTCACCCCTCCACTTT; cdr3_aa: CASSPGTGVSPLHF; j_call: TRBJ1-6; v_call: TRBV5-4; clone_size: -; d_call: TRBD1
cdr3_nt: TGCGCCAGCAGCCAAGATTCCGGGAGGGATCACCCTGGTGAAAAACTGTTTTTT; cdr3_aa: CASSQDSGRDHPGEKLFF; j_call: TRBJ1-4; v_call: TRBV4-3; clone_size: -; d_call: -
cdr3_nt: TGTGCCAGCAGTTATTCTAGCGGGCGGTCCTACAATGAGCAGTTCTTC; cdr3_aa: CASSYSSGRSYNEQFF; j_call: TRBJ2-1; v_call: TRBV28; clone_size: -; d_call: TRBD2
cdr3_nt: TGTGCTAGTGGTTTGAAAGGGGGCGCAAATGGAAACACCATATATTTT; cdr3_aa: CASGLKGGANGNTIYF; j_call: TRBJ1-3; v_call: TRBV12-5; clone_size: -; d_call: TRBD1
cdr3_nt: TGTGCCAGCAGCTTAGGGGGACACCTGCCTTACGAGCAGTACTTC; cdr3_aa: CASSLGGHLPYEQYF; j_call: TRBJ2-7; v_call: TRBV11-3; clone_size: once; d_call: -
cdr3_nt: TGTGCCAGCAGCCCTCTAAGGGCTAGCGGGGGGGCCCCCTACGAGCAGTACTTC; cdr3_aa: CASSPLRASGGAPYEQYF; j_call: TRBJ2-7; v_call: TRBV4-2; clone_size: -; d_call: TRBD2
cdr3_nt: TGTGCCAGCAGCGTCGGGAGCTACGAGCAGTACTTC; cdr3_aa: CASSVGSYEQYF; j_call: TRBJ2-7; v_call: TRBV5-4; clone_size: -; d_call: -
cdr3_nt: TGTGCCAGCAGCTTCTTGGGACAGGGAAAAGCCAATGAGCAGTTCTTC; cdr3_aa: CASSFLGQGKANEQFF; j_call: TRBJ2-1; v_call: TRBV5-6; clone_size: -; d_call: TRBD1
cdr3_nt: TGTGCCAGCAGCTTTACACAGGGTTGGCCCACTGAAGCTTTCTTT; cdr3_aa: CASSFTQGWPTEAFF; j_call: TRBJ1-1; v_call: TRBV11-2; clone_size: -; d_call: -
cdr3_nt: TGCGCCAGCAACACTTGGGGACAGGGGAGTGCTGAAGCTTTCTTT; cdr3_aa: CASNTWGQGSAEAFF; j_call: TRBJ1-1; v_call: TRBV4-3; clone_size: -; d_call: TRBD1
cdr3_nt: TGTGCCAGCAGCCAAGTATCGAACTATGGCTACACCTTC; cdr3_aa: CASSQVSNYGYTF; j_call: TRBJ1-2; v_call: TRBV14; clone_size: -; d_call: -
cdr3_nt: TGTGCCAGCAGCTTAGATAGAGGTCTGTCATACGAGCAGTACTTC; cdr3_aa: CASSLDRGLSYEQYF; j_call: TRBJ2-7; v_call: TRBV5-6; clone_size: -; d_call: -
cdr3_nt: TGTGCCAGCAGCCAAGTAATGACAGGGGGCGCTGGGGGCTACACCTTC; cdr3_aa: CASSQVMTGGAGGYTF; j_call: TRBJ1-2; v_call: TRBV4-2; clone_size: -; d_call: TRBD1
cdr3_nt: TGTGCCAGCAGTTATGGGGGCCGGTTGGTTGAGCAGTACTTC; cdr3_aa: CASSYGGRLVEQYF; j_call: TRBJ2-7; v_call: TRBV6-5; clone_size: -; d_call: -
cdr3_nt: TGTGCCAGCAGCTTAATGTCTTCTGGCTACACCTTC; cdr3_aa: CASSLMSSGYTF; j_call: TRBJ1-2; v_call: TRBV7-9; clone_size: -; d_call: -
cdr3_nt: TGTGCCAGCAGCTTGAAACAGGGGTACTCCTACGAGCAGTACTTC; cdr3_aa: CASSLKQGYSYEQYF; j_call: TRBJ2-7; v_call: TRBV5-8; clone_size: once; d_call: TRBD1
cdr3_nt: TGTGCCAGTAGTACCGAAGGACTCGACAATCAGCCCCAGCATTTT; cdr3_aa: CASSTEGLDNQPQHF; j_call: TRBJ1-5; v_call: TRBV19; clone_size: -; d_call: -
cdr3_nt: TGTGCCAGCAGCAGGGGCGCAGGTGGCTACACCTTC; cdr3_aa: CASSRGAGGYTF; j_call: TRBJ1-2; v_call: TRBV11-1; clone_size: -; d_call: -
cdr3_nt: TGCAGCGTTGAATCAGGTATGAACACTGAAGCTTTCTTT; cdr3_aa: CSVESGMNTEAFF; j_call: TRBJ1-1; v_call: TRBV29-1; clone_size: -; d_call: -
cdr3_nt: TGTGCCAGCAGTGCTGACAGGGGTGGTTCACCCCTCCACTTT; cdr3_aa: CASSADRGGSPLHF; j_call: TRBJ1-6; v_call: TRBV6-1; clone_size: -; d_call: TRBD1
cdr3_nt: TGTGCCAGCAGCCGGGGTTACAATGAGCAGTTCTTC; cdr3_aa: CASSRGYNEQFF; j_call: TRBJ2-1; v_call: TRBV9; clone_size: -; d_call: -
cdr3_nt: TGTGCCAGCAGTGACACAGGAGACTACGAGCAGTACTTC; cdr3_aa: CASSDTGDYEQYF; j_call: TRBJ2-7; v_call: TRBV2; clone_size: once; d_call: -
cdr3_nt: TGTGCCACGGGGAAGCGGGATAGTCCCAATGAGCAGTTCTTC; cdr3_aa: CATGKRDSPNEQFF; j_call: TRBJ2-1; v_call: TRBV10-3; clone_size: -; d_call: TRBD2
cdr3_nt: TGTGCCGGCTCGGGCTATGGCTACACCTTC; cdr3_aa: CAGSGYGYTF; j_call: TRBJ1-2; v_call: TRBV30; clone_size: once; d_call: -
cdr3_nt: TGTGCCAGTAGGGAGGTGGGGGAGACCCAGTACTTC; cdr3_aa: CASREVGETQYF; j_call: TRBJ2-5; v_call: TRBV19; clone_size: -; d_call: -